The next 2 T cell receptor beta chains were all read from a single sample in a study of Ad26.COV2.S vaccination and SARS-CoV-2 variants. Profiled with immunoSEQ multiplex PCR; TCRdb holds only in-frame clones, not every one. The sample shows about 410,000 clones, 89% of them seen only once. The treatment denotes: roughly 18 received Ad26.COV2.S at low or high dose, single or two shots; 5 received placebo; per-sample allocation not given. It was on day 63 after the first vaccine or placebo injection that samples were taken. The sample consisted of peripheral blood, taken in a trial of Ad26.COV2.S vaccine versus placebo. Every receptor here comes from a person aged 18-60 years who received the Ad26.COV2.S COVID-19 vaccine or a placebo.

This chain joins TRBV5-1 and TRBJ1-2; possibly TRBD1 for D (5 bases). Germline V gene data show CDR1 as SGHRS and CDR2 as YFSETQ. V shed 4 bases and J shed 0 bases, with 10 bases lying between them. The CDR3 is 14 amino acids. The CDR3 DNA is TGCGCCAGCAGCCCGGACAACGCTAACTATGGCTACACCTTC. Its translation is CASSPDNANYGYTF.

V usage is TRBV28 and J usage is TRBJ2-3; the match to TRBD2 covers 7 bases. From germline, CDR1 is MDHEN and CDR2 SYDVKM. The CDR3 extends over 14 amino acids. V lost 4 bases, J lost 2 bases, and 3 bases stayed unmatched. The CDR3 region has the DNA TGTGCCAGCAGTTCTAGCGGAATCACAGATACGCAGTATTTT. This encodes CASSSSGITDTQYF.